This paragraph covers one T cell receptor beta chain sequence. The antigen remains unidentified. The sample comes from a study of T cell responses to AZD1222 COVID-19 vaccine. Study at large: Samples with a second dose at about 4 or about 12 weeks were pooled together. Notes on the study in general: Baseline seropositives among AZD1222 recipients totaled only 5 to 7. Most donors were white British and more were female, and clonal diversity was possibly underestimated. Spike-specific TCR breadth and depth both grew after two AZD1222 doses.

Germline assignment: CDR1 MNHNS and CDR2 SASEGT. Trimming took 1 base from V and 2 from J, leaving 18 bases between them. The CDR3 totals 18 residues. Some clones are missing from TCRdb's copy, which holds only in-frame ones; the method was immunoSEQ multiplex PCR. The data hold about 86,000 clones, with almost 80% observed a single time. This specimen consisted of peripheral blood, obtained on day 0 of AZD1222 vaccination. This TCR was sampled from an adult in good health. The rearrangement joins TRBV6-1 to TRBJ1-3; unclear D gene. The CDR3 loop is CASSEVVDTVNPGNTIYF. The DNA for the CDR3 is TGTGCCAGCAGTGAAGTTGTAGACACAGTGAATCCTGGAAACACCATATATTTT.